The 16 T cell receptor beta chains listed next were all sequenced from one sample in a study of cytomegalovirus exposure and HLA in healthy donors. The PCR had 60 Vbeta and 13 Jbeta primers. The protocol was immunoSEQ multiplex PCR, while the TCRdb copy is restricted to in-frame clones and leaves out a portion. This table holds around 75,000 clones, around 78% found once. The sample consisted of PBMCs. These receptors all stem from a man between 40 and 49 years old in good health and CMV-seronegative.

This clone was picked up one time. The rearrangement links TRBV9 to TRBJ1-2; no reliable D call. The CDR3 loop spans 13 amino acids. Germline V gene sequence: CDR1 SGDLS, CDR2 YYNGEE. V shed 2 bases and J shed 8 bases, with 13 bases lying between them. The CDR3 region is CASSVTRTGGYTF. The CDR3 region has the DNA TGTGCCAGCAGCGTGACGAGGACTGGCGGCTACACCTTC.

The V gene is TRBV2, the J gene TRBJ1-6; tentative D call: TRBD1 (6 bases). Germline CDR1 SNHLY, CDR2 FYNNEI. This CDR3 is 14 amino acids long. The V and J ends lost 4 bases and 10 bases respectively, with 14 bases between them. CDR3: CASSATGLRSPLHF. The CDR3 nucleotides read TGTGCCAGCAGTGCCACAGGGCTGAGATCACCCCTCCACTTT.

The genes are TRBV2 and TRBJ1-1, with TRBD1 identical over 8 bases. This CDR3 is 13 amino acids long. Germline CDR1 is SNHLY and CDR2 is FYNNEI. J was trimmed by 5 bases and V by 6 bases; bases with no gene match: 5. CDR3 in amino acids: CASRRQGLTEAFF. The CDR3 DNA is TGTGCCAGCAGGAGACAGGGGCTGACTGAAGCTTTCTTT.

This chain joins TRBV4-2 and TRBJ1-1; D uncertain. The CDR3 has 14 amino acids. The germline V gene has CDR1 LGHNA and CDR2 YNFKEQ. V was shortened by 1 base and J by 2 bases, with 8 bases between the two germline ends. This CDR3 reads CASSQGWRNTEAFF. The CDR3 DNA sequence: TGTGCCAGCAGCCAAGGTTGGAGAAACACTGAAGCTTTCTTT.

This chain links TRBV2 with TRBJ2-2; D is perhaps TRBD2 (6 bases). The V and J ends lost 6 bases and 3 bases respectively, with 11 bases between them. Germline CDR1 SNHLY, CDR2 FYNNEI. This CDR3 is 14 amino acids long. The DNA for the CDR3 is TGTGCCAGCAGGACGGGGGATTACACCGGGGAGCTGTTTTTT. Translation: CASRTGDYTGELFF.

The chain combines TRBV5-1 with TRBJ1-1; TRBD1 matches 11 bases. The ends lost 0 bases at V and 11 bases at J; junction bases unmatched: 3. In germline, CDR1 is SGHRS, CDR2 YFSETQ. The CDR3 extends over 13 amino acids. The CDR3 bases are TGCGCCAGCAGCTTGGGGGACAGGGGGATCGCTTTCTTT. This encodes CASSLGDRGIAFF.

The chain links TRBV6-1 to TRBJ2-7; the match to TRBD1 covers 7 bases. The CDR3 length is 13 residues. Germline lookup yields CDR1 MNHNS and CDR2 SASEGT. J was trimmed by 2 bases and V by 6 bases; bases with no gene match: 4. CDR3 loop: CASRETGTYEQYF. The DNA of the CDR3 is TGTGCCAGCAGGGAGACAGGGACCTACGAGCAGTACTTC.

The chain joins TRBV4-2 to TRBJ1-2; D might be TRBD1 (5 bases). The CDR3 contains 15 residues. Germline V CDR1 and CDR2: LGHNA, YNFKEQ. V dropped 5 bases and J dropped 1 base, with 14 bases sitting between them. The CDR3 DNA is TGTGCCAGCAGCACGCCGGACACGAGTAACTATGGCTACACCTTC. This sequence encodes CASSTPDTSNYGYTF.

This clone was counted only a few times. This sequence joins TRBV7-2 and TRBJ2-3; 12 bases fit TRBD2. J lost 8 bases, V lost 5 bases, and 8 bases had no gene match. The CDR3 is 15 residues long. CDR1 is SGHTA, CDR2 FQGNSA, per germline. The chain's CDR3 is CASSTLAGGLVTQYF. In DNA form, the CDR3 reads TGTGCCAGCAGCACCCTAGCGGGGGGGCTCGTTACGCAGTATTTT.

The CDR3 is CASSFGTGLNTEAFF. The CDR3 region has the DNA TGTGCCAGCAGCTTTGGGACAGGGTTGAACACTGAAGCTTTCTTT. The chain links TRBV7-2 to TRBJ1-1; 9 bases match TRBD1. The J segment lost 0 bases and the V segment lost 3 bases, leaving 2 bases of the junction unmatched. The CDR3 length is 15 residues. CDR1 and CDR2 (germline): SGHTA, FQGNSA.

The chain combines TRBV4-1 with TRBJ2-1; 8 nucleotides align to TRBD2. Losses at the gene ends were 3 bases for V and 3 bases for J; bases not matched to a gene: 4. The CDR3 is 15 residues long. Per the germline V gene, CDR1 is MGHRA and CDR2 is YSYEKL. CDR3 DNA sequence: TGCGCCAGCAGCCACCCGGGACTAGGCTACAATGAGCAGTTCTTC. It specifies CASSHPGLGYNEQFF.

The gene calls are TRBV7-2 and TRBJ1-6; 10 nucleotides align to TRBD1. CDR1 and CDR2 from the germline V gene are SGHTA and FQGNSA. The V and J ends lost 5 bases and 5 bases, in that order; junction bases with no gene match: 3. CDR3 size: 15 residues. The CDR3 here is CASSPGQGHNSPLHF. The CDR3 DNA reads TGTGCCAGCAGCCCGGGACAGGGGCATAATTCACCCCTCCACTTT.

This clone was seen a handful of times. This chain joins TRBV28 and TRBJ1-6; 9 bases match TRBD1. The ends lost 5 bases at V and 8 bases at J; junction bases unmatched: 10. This CDR3 contains 16 residues. In germline, CDR1 is MDHEN, CDR2 SYDVKM. The CDR3 reads CASSIYRGLRDSPLHF. In DNA, the CDR3 is TGTGCCAGCAGTATTTACAGGGGGCTTAGGGATTCACCCCTCCACTTT.

The genes are TRBV4-2 and TRBJ1-3, with TRBD1 matching over 7 bases. Germline V CDR1 and CDR2: LGHNA, YNFKEQ. J was trimmed by 2 bases and V by 0 bases; bases with no gene match: 10. The CDR3 totals 18 residues. The CDR3 reads CASSQDWTGHRPGNTIYF. In DNA form, the CDR3 reads TGTGCCAGCAGCCAAGATTGGACAGGCCACCGACCTGGAAACACCATATATTTT.

The V call is TRBV10-2, the J call TRBJ1-1; D uncertain. Germline V lookup: CDR1 WSHSY, CDR2 SAAADI. The CDR3 covers 12 residues. Deletions cut 7 bases from V and 4 bases from J, with 10 bases between. This CDR3 is CASTSTVTEAFF. For the CDR3, the DNA is TGCGCCAGCACATCCACTGTCACTGAAGCTTTCTTT.

The gene calls are TRBV6-4 and TRBJ2-2, with D uncertain. Germline values: CDR1 MRHNA, CDR2 SNTAGT. The CDR3 sequence is 14 residues long. V was cut by 2 bases and J by 1 base, with 5 bases left in between. The CDR3 DNA reads as TGTGCCAGCAGTGACGCAGAGAACACCGGGGAGCTGTTTTTT. Encoded protein: CASSDAENTGELFF.